The subject of this entry is one T cell receptor beta chain. Its antigen is not identified. The germline V gene encodes CDR1 SNHLY and CDR2 FYNNEI. The length of the CDR3 is 13 residues. V lost 4 bases and J 4 bases, leaving 9 bases between the germline ends. Repertoires were generated with immunoSEQ multiplex PCR, while TCRdb's copy carries only in-frame clones and drops some. The sample holds about 220,000 clones; just under 90% are singletons and the top ten take about 2.5%. This sample was taken from a study of cytomegalovirus exposure and HLA in healthy donors. The donors were members of the roughly 120-subject validation cohort (separate from the 666-subject first cohort). Overall study results and limits: The study recorded over 150 TCR beta chains that were cytomegalovirus-associated.

This chain connects TRBV2 to TRBJ2-3; tentatively, D is TRBD2 (6 bases). The sequence was collected from a man aged 18 to 29 in good health and CMV-seronegative. The sequenced sample was PBMCs. CDR3 nucleotides: TGTGCCAGCAGTGCCCGACTAGCAGATACGCAGTATTTT. The encoded protein is CASSARLADTQYF.